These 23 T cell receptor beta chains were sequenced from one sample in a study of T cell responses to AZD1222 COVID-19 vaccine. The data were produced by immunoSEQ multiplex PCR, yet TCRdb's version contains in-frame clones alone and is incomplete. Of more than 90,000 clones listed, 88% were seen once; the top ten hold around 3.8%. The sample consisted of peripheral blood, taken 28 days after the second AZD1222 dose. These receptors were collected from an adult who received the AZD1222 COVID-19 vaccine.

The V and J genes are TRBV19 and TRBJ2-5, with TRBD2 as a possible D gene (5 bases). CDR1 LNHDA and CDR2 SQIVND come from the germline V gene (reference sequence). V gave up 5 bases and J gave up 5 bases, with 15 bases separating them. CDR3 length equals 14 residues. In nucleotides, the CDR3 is TGTGCCAGTAGTGCGGACTCGTGGGATGAGACCCAGTACTTC. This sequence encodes CASSADSWDETQYF.

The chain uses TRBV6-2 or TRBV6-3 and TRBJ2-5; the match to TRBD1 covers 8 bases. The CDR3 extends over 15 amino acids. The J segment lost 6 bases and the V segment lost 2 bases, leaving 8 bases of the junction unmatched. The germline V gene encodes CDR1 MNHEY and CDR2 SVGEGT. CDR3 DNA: TGTGCCAGCAGTTACCCGGACAGGGAGGTTCAGACCCAGTACTTC. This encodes CASSYPDREVQTQYF.

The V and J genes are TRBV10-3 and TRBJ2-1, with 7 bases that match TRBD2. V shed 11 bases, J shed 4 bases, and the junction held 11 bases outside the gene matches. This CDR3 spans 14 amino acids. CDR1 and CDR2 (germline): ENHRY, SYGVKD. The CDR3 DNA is TGTGCCGCCCAGAGGTCCGGGGGGTACAATGAGCAGTTCTTC. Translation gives CAAQRSGGYNEQFF.

The CDR3 nucleotides read TGTGCCAGTAGTCGAGGGTTCACTGAAGCTTTCTTT. Translating gives CASSRGFTEAFF. This chain joins TRBV19 and TRBJ1-1; D is uncertain. Germline lookup yields CDR1 LNHDA and CDR2 SQIVND (reference sequence). The CDR3 length is 12 residues. V lost 5 bases and J 4 bases, leaving 8 bases between the germline ends.

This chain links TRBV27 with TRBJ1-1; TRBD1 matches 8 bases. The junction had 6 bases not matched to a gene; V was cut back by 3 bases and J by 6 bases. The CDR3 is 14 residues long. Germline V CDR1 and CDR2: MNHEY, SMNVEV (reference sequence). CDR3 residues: CASSFRLTGAEAFF. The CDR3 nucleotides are TGTGCCAGCAGTTTCCGCCTGACAGGGGCTGAAGCTTTCTTT.

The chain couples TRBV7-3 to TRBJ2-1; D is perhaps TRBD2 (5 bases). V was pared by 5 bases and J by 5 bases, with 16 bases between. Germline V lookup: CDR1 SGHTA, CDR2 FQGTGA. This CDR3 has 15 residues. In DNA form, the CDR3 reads TGTGCCAGCAGCCCCCCGGGAACCGCGAACAATGAGCAGTTCTTC. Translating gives CASSPPGTANNEQFF.

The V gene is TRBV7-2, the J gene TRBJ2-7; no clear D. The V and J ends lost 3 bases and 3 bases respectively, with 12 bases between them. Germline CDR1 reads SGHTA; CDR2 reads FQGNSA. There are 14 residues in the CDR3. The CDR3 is CASSFARSNYEQYF. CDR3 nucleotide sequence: TGTGCCAGCAGCTTTGCCAGGTCCAACTACGAGCAGTACTTC.

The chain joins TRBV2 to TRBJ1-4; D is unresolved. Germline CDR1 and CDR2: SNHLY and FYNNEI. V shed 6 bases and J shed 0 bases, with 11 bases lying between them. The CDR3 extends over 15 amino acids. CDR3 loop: CASSTRVATNEKLFF. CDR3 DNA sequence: TGTGCCAGCAGCACACGGGTTGCAACTAATGAAAAACTGTTTTTT.

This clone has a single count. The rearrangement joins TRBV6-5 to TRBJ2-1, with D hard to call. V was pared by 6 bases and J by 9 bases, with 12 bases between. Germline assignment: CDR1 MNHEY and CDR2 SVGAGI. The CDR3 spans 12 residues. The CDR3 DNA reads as TGTGCCAGCAGCTCAGTACCCGGTGAGCAGTTCTTC. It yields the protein CASSSVPGEQFF.

CDR3 residues: CASSLWTGGASGNTIYF. CDR3 DNA: TGTGCCAGCAGCCTATGGACAGGGGGCGCGTCGGGAAACACCATATATTTT. The chain has TRBV14 and TRBJ1-3; the match to TRBD1 covers 11 bases. The CDR3 loop spans 17 amino acids. V dropped 4 bases and J dropped 4; count of bases not matched to a gene: 9. Per the germline V gene, CDR1 is SGHDN and CDR2 is FVKESK.

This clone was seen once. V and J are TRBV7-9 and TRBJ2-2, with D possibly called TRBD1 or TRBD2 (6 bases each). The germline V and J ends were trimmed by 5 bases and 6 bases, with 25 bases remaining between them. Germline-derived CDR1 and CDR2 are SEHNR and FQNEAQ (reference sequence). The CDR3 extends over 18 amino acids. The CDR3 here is CASSLRQEQGLRAGELFF. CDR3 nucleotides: TGTGCCAGCAGCCTACGACAGGAGCAAGGACTAAGGGCCGGGGAGCTGTTTTTT.

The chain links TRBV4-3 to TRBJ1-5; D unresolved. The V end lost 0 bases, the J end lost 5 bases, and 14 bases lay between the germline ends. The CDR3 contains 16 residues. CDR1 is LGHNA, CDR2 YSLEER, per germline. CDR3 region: CASSQELRAADQPQHF. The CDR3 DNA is TGCGCCAGCAGCCAAGAGTTAAGGGCCGCCGATCAGCCCCAGCATTTT.

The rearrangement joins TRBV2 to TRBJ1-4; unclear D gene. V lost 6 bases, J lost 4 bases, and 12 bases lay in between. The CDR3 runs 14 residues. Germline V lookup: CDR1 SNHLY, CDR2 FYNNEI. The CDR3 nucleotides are TGTGCCAGCAGATCGGGGTCACTTAATGAAAAACTGTTTTTT. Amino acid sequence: CASRSGSLNEKLFF.

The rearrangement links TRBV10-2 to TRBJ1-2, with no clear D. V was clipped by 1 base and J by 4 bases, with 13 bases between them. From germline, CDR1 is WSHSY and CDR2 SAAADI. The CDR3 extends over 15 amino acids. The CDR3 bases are TGCGCCAGCAGTGAGTGGTCCACGACCAGCTATGGCTACACCTTC. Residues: CASSEWSTTSYGYTF.

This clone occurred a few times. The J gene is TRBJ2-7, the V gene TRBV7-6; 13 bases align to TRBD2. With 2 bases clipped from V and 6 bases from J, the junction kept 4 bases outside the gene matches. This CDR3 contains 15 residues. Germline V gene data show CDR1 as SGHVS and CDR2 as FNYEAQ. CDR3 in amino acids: CASSLPGTSGTEQYF. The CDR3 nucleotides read TGTGCCAGCAGCTTACCCGGGACTAGCGGGACCGAGCAGTACTTC.

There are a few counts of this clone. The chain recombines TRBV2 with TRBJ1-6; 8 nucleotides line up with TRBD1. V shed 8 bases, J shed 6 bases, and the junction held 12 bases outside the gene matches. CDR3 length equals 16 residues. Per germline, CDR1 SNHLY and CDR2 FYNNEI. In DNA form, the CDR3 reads TGTGCCAGCCAGGAGACATGGACAGGGCTTAATTCACCCCTCCACTTT. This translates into CASQETWTGLNSPLHF.

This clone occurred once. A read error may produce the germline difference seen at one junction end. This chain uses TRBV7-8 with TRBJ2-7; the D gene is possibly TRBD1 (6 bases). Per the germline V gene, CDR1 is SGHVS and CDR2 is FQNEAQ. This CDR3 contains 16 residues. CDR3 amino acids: CASSLPGTLGDYAQYF. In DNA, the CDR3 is TGTGCCAGCAGCTTACCCGGGACACTCGGAGACTACGCGCAGTACTTC.

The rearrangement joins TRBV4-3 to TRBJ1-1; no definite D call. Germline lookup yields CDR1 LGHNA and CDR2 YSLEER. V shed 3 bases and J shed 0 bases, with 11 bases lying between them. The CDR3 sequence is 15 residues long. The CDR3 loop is CASSQFKVMNTEAFF. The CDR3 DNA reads TGCGCCAGCAGCCAGTTCAAAGTGATGAACACTGAAGCTTTCTTT.

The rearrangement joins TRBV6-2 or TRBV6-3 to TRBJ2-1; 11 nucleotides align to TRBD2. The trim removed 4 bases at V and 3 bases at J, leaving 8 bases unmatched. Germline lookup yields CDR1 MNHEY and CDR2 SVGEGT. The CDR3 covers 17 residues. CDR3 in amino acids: CASSSWGLAEIYNEQFF. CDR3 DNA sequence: TGTGCCAGCAGTTCCTGGGGACTAGCGGAAATCTACAATGAGCAGTTCTTC.

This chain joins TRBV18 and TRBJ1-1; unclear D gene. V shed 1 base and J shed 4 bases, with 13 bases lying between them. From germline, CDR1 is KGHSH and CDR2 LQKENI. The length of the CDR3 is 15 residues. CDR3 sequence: CASSPLTMEGTEAFF. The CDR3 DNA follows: TGTGCCAGCTCACCACTAACTATGGAGGGCACTGAAGCTTTCTTT.

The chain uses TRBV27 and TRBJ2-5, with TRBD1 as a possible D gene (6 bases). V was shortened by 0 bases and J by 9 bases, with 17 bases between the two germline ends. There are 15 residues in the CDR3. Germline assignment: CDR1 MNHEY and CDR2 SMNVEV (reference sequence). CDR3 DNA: TGTGCCAGCAGTTTATCGGTGGGGGCCCTGGGGGCCCAGTACTTC. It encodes CASSLSVGALGAQYF.

CDR3 amino acids: CASRTGSFWNQPQHF. The CDR3 region has the DNA TGTGCCAGCAGGACAGGGTCTTTTTGGAATCAGCCCCAGCATTTT. The genes are TRBV7-2 and TRBJ1-5; 7 nucleotides align to TRBD1. This CDR3 has 15 residues. Germline assignment: CDR1 SGHTA and CDR2 FQGNSA. The trim removed 6 bases at V and 4 bases at J, leaving 9 bases unmatched.

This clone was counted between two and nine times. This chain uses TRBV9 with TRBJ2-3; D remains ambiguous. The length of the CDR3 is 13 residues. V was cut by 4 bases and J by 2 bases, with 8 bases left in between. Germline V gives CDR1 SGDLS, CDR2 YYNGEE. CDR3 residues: CASSPGPTDTQYF. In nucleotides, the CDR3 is TGTGCCAGCAGCCCGGGCCCCACAGATACGCAGTATTTT.